This entry lists 29 T cell receptor beta chains sequenced from one sample in a study of shared clonotypes between healthy human individuals. Clones were sequenced by immunoSEQ multiplex PCR, and TCRdb holds only the in-frame ones, with some missing. This sample has under 850,000 clones, with 72% found just once. Sequenced input: memory CD4+ T cells sorted from blood. Specified subset: CD45RA-negative fraction. These receptors were collected from a woman aged 25 to 39 in good health.

In this sample, this clone turned up once. The chain uses TRBV7-9 and TRBJ2-3; D gene ambiguous. Germline-derived CDR1 and CDR2 are SEHNR and FQNEAQ (reference sequence). V was clipped by 3 bases and J by 1 base, with 8 bases between them. This CDR3 region has 14 residues. CDR3 sequence (DNA): TGTGCCAGCAGCTTTGGTCAGCGCACAGATACGCAGTATTTT. This encodes CASSFGQRTDTQYF.

The rearrangement joins TRBV6-1 to TRBJ1-4; 7 bases fit TRBD1. The junction had 5 bases not matched to a gene; V was cut back by 7 bases and J by 0 bases. The V gene's germline CDR1 is MNHNS and CDR2 SASEGT. This CDR3 is built from 15 residues. The CDR3 nucleotides are TGTGCCAGCAAGAAGGGGGCCTCAACTAATGAAAAACTGTTTTTT. Translated: CASKKGASTNEKLFF.

The chain recombines TRBV11-2 with TRBJ2-7; D is possibly TRBD1 or TRBD2 (5 bases each). The CDR3 loop spans 16 amino acids. Deletions cut 4 bases from V and 2 bases from J, with 18 bases between. Germline CDR1 and CDR2: SGHAT and FQNNGV. CDR3 region: CASSSMLGAVPYEQYF. For the CDR3, the DNA is TGTGCCAGCAGCTCGATGCTCGGGGCGGTCCCCTACGAGCAGTACTTC.

This clone appeared once. The V call is TRBV28, the J call TRBJ1-5, with 8 bases that match TRBD1. V gave up 3 bases and J gave up 8 bases; unmatched junction bases: 6. There are 14 residues in the CDR3. Germline V gene sequence: CDR1 MDHEN, CDR2 SYDVKM. CDR3 bases: TGTGCCAGCAGTTTTGGACAGGGTAGGGAGCCCCAGCATTTT. Translating it yields CASSFGQGREPQHF. The whole variable domain, filled in from reference TRBV28 and TRBJ1-5, reads DVKVTQSSRYLVKRTGEKVFLECVQDMDHENMFWYRQDPGLGLRLIYFSYDVKMKEKGDIPEGYSVSREKKERFSLILESASTNQTSMYLCASSFGQGREPQHFGDGTRLSIL.

The chain couples TRBV7-9 to TRBJ2-1; TRBD1 might be the D (5 bases). CDR3 length equals 14 residues. CDR1 and CDR2 (germline): SEHNR, FQNEAQ (reference sequence). V was cut by 3 bases and J by 1 base, with 7 bases left in between. CDR3 sequence (DNA): TGTGCCAGCAGCTTTAGGGGTTCCTACAATGAGCAGTTCTTC. Translated: CASSFRGSYNEQFF.

Notes on this clone: A much larger clone differs from this one at a single base, so this may be a read error. The rearrangement links TRBV20-1 to TRBJ1-5, with 8 bases matching TRBD1. After removal of 3 bases from V and 14 bases from J, the junction contained 6 bases not matched to a gene. In germline, CDR1 is DFQATT, CDR2 SNEGSKA (reference sequence). The CDR3 spans 11 residues. CDR3 coding DNA: TGCAGTGCTAGCCTACAGGGGGTGAAGCATTTT. It is translated as CSASLQGVKHF.

The CDR3 DNA is TGTGCCAGCAGCTTAGTTTCCGGGGAGCTGTTTTTT. Its translation: CASSLVSGELFF. V gene TRBV5-4 combines with J gene TRBJ2-2; no definite D call. Trimming pared 2 bases from V and 6 bases from J, leaving 5 bases between. CDR1 is SGHNT and CDR2 is YYREEE in the germline V gene (reference sequence). This CDR3 has 12 residues.

The chain links TRBV4-1 to TRBJ2-1; 9 nucleotides agree with TRBD2. Per the germline V gene, CDR1 is MGHRA and CDR2 is YSYEKL. V lost 0 bases to trimming and J lost 6 bases; unmatched junction nucleotides: 6. The CDR3 has 16 residues. CDR3 sequence: CASSQEILAGTNEQFF. CDR3 nucleotides: TGCGCCAGCAGCCAAGAGATACTAGCGGGCACCAATGAGCAGTTCTTC.

Remarks on this clone: Other DNA sequences of this sample code for an identical CDR3. This chain joins TRBV28 and TRBJ1-5, with 7 bases matching TRBD1. The junction had 2 bases not matched to a gene; V was cut back by 4 bases and J by 2 bases. The CDR3 totals 14 residues. The germline CDR1 and CDR2 sequences are MDHEN and SYDVKM. CDR3 DNA: TGTGCCAGCAGTTCTGGACAGGGCAATCAGCCCCAGCATTTT. As protein: CASSSGQGNQPQHF.

The chain has TRBV5-1 and TRBJ2-7; TRBD2 matches at 10 bases. Looked up from germline, CDR1 is SGHRS and CDR2 is YFSETQ. This CDR3 has 16 amino acids. Unmatched junction bases numbered 11, after V lost 4 bases and J lost 4 bases. CDR3 coding DNA: TGCGCCAGCAGCCCTTTAGGACTAGCGGAGGGATACGAGCAGTACTTC. Translated, it gives CASSPLGLAEGYEQYF.

The chain carries TRBV10-3 and TRBJ2-1; D is uncertain. In germline, CDR1 is ENHRY, CDR2 SYGVKD. The CDR3 length is 16 residues. The germline V and J ends were trimmed by 0 bases and 1 base, with 10 bases remaining between them. The CDR3 loop is CAISESARNSYNEQFF. The DNA of the CDR3 is TGTGCCATCAGTGAGTCGGCTAGAAATTCCTACAATGAGCAGTTCTTC.

As DNA, the CDR3 is TGCAGTGCTCTCGGTAATGAAAAACTGTTTTTT. It specifies CSALGNEKLFF. The gene calls are TRBV20-1 and TRBJ1-4; D is uncertain. This CDR3 is 11 amino acids long. The germline CDR1 and CDR2 sequences are DFQATT and SNEGSKA (reference sequence). V lost 5 bases and J lost 4, with 5 bases in between.

This clone was counted a few times. The gene calls are TRBV21-1 and TRBJ1-1; the tabulated D call, TRBD1, remains unverified against the DNA. TRBV21-1 is a listed pseudogene. CDR3 length equals 17 residues. CDR3 region: CASSKTVTGLMNTEAFF. For the CDR3, the DNA is TGTGCCAGCAGCAAAACAGTGACAGGGCTTATGAACACTGAAGCTTTCTTT.

CDR3 coding DNA: TGCGCCAGCACCCTGGTTTCTGGGGCCAACGTCCTGACTTTC. Translated: CASTLVSGANVLTF. The chain recombines TRBV5-1 with TRBJ2-6; D ambiguous. Per germline, CDR1 SGHRS and CDR2 YFSETQ. Trimming removed 6 bases from V and 1 base from J, with 8 bases in between. The length of the CDR3 is 14 residues. The whole variable domain, filled in from reference TRBV5-1 and TRBJ2-6, reads KAGVTQTPRYLIKTRGQQVTLSCSPISGHRSVSWYQQTPGQGLQFLFEYFSETQRNKGNFPGRFSGRQFSNSRSEMNVSTLELGDSALYLCASTLVSGANVLTFGAGSRLTVL.

This clone appeared a single time. This chain uses TRBV28 with TRBJ1-2; the D gene is possibly TRBD1 (5 bases). Germline V gene sequence: CDR1 MDHEN, CDR2 SYDVKM. The V end was cut by 6 bases, the J end by 7 bases, with 12 bases between. This CDR3 spans 12 amino acids. The CDR3 DNA sequence: TGTGCCAGCAGCCGAGGGGTTGGTGGCTACACCTTC. Translated: CASSRGVGGYTF.

The chain joins TRBV10-2 to TRBJ2-5, with D possibly being TRBD2 (7 bases). The CDR3 contains 15 residues. V was pared by 6 bases and J by 1 base, with 15 bases between. CDR1 is WSHSY, CDR2 SAAADI, per germline. The CDR3 spells CASSQRDNSQETQYF. As DNA, the CDR3 is TGCGCCAGCAGCCAGCGGGACAACTCCCAAGAGACCCAGTACTTC.

The sample holds one count of this clone. The chain has TRBV4-1 and TRBJ2-1; D uncertain. The germline CDR1 and CDR2 sequences are MGHRA and YSYEKL. CDR3 size: 13 residues. The V and J ends lost 0 bases and 8 bases respectively, with 8 bases between them. The CDR3 DNA is TGCGCCAGCAGCCAAGAGGGTGGGGATGAGCAGTTCTTC. This gives the protein CASSQEGGDEQFF.

This chain uses TRBV6-5 with TRBJ1-5; D unresolved. The germline V and J ends were trimmed by 6 bases and 4 bases, with 16 bases remaining between them. The CDR3 consists of 15 residues. CDR1 and CDR2 (germline): MNHEY, SVGAGI. The CDR3: CASSPRARSNQPQHF. CDR3 DNA: TGTGCCAGCAGCCCAAGGGCCAGGAGTAATCAGCCCCAGCATTTT.

The chain recombines TRBV6-5 with TRBJ1-2; no clear D. The CDR3 totals 13 residues. Germline V lookup: CDR1 MNHEY, CDR2 SVGAGI. Trimming took 5 bases from V and 4 from J, leaving 11 bases between them. CDR3 nucleotides: TGTGCCAGCAGTCCCCATAGGATCTATGGCTACACCTTC. This gives the protein CASSPHRIYGYTF.

The gene calls are TRBV19 and TRBJ2-1, with no clear D. CDR1 LNHDA and CDR2 SQIVND come from the germline V gene (reference sequence). V was pared by 3 bases and J by 5 bases, with 11 bases between. The CDR3 is made up of 14 amino acids. CDR3 bases: TGTGCCAGTAGTATGTCGGGCAGAAACAATGAGCAGTTCTTC. The encoded protein is CASSMSGRNNEQFF.

CDR3 sequence: CASSLQGGLIEKLFF. The CDR3 nucleotides are TGTGCCAGCAGCTTGCAGGGGGGCTTAATTGAAAAACTGTTTTTT. This chain uses TRBV5-4 with TRBJ1-4, with 7 bases aligning to TRBD1. CDR3 length: 15 amino acids. The germline gives CDR1 SGHNT, CDR2 YYREEE (reference sequence). After removal of 1 base from V and 7 bases from J, the junction contained 7 bases not matched to a gene.

V gene TRBV11-3 combines with J gene TRBJ2-3; the D is unclear. The V and J ends lost 0 bases and 4 bases respectively, with 8 bases between them. CDR1 and CDR2 (germline): SGHNT, YENEEA. CDR3 length: 14 residues. This chain's CDR3 is CASSLEAEADTQYF. Written as DNA, the CDR3 is TGTGCCAGCAGCTTAGAGGCCGAGGCAGATACGCAGTATTTT.

This clone has just a few counts. J is TRBJ1-5 and V is TRBV28; D is uncertain. CDR3 length equals 15 residues. V was pared by 3 bases and J by 3 bases, with 12 bases between. The germline CDR1 and CDR2 sequences are MDHEN and SYDVKM. The CDR3 nucleotides are TGTGCCAGCAGTTTGACTTCGGGGAACAATCAGCCCCAGCATTTT. Residues: CASSLTSGNNQPQHF. The whole variable domain, remainder taken from reference TRBV28 and TRBJ1-5, is DVKVTQSSRYLVKRTGEKVFLECVQDMDHENMFWYRQDPGLGLRLIYFSYDVKMKEKGDIPEGYSVSREKKERFSLILESASTNQTSMYLCASSLTSGNNQPQHFGDGTRLSIL.

The chain links TRBV2 to TRBJ1-1, with unresolved D. Trimming pared 7 bases from V and 0 bases from J, leaving 9 bases between. The germline V gene encodes CDR1 SNHLY and CDR2 FYNNEI. The CDR3 sequence is 13 residues long. This chain's CDR3 is CASNLQLNTEAFF. In DNA, the CDR3 is TGTGCCAGCAATTTACAGCTGAACACTGAAGCTTTCTTT.

The chain uses TRBV13 and TRBJ2-2; TRBD2 might be the D (5 bases). Trimming stripped 5 bases from V and 9 bases from J, with 28 bases between. Per germline, CDR1 PRHDT and CDR2 FYEKMQ (reference sequence). There are 18 residues in the CDR3. CDR3 in amino acids: CASSLAVELYSPFRELFF. The CDR3 DNA reads as TGTGCCAGCAGCCTAGCAGTGGAGTTATACTCCCCTTTCCGGGAGCTGTTTTTT.

The chain combines TRBV6-6 with TRBJ2-6, with no clear D. CDR3 size: 15 residues. The V and J ends lost 2 bases and 0 bases respectively, with 5 bases between them. The germline V gene encodes CDR1 MNHNY and CDR2 SVGAGI (reference sequence). In nucleotides, the CDR3 is TGTGCCAGCAGTTACATCCACTCTGGGGCCAACGTCCTGACTTTC. Translation: CASSYIHSGANVLTF.

The chain has TRBV11-2 and TRBJ1-5; D ambiguous. Germline V lookup: CDR1 SGHAT, CDR2 FQNNGV. Trimming pared 0 bases from V and 6 bases from J, leaving 12 bases between. The CDR3 is made up of 15 amino acids. Here the CDR3 reads CASSLDTGEGQPQHF. For the CDR3, the DNA is TGTGCCAGCAGCTTAGATACCGGGGAGGGTCAGCCCCAGCATTTT.

The V call is TRBV28, the J call TRBJ2-1; no definite D call. The CDR3 is made up of 11 amino acids. The V gene lost 3 bases and the J gene lost 10 bases, with 7 bases spanning the gap. Germline CDR1 reads MDHEN; CDR2 reads SYDVKM. CDR3 residues: CASSFKGEQFF. The CDR3 DNA reads TGTGCCAGCAGTTTTAAAGGGGAGCAGTTCTTC.

The chain combines TRBV18 with TRBJ1-1; 12 positions agree with TRBD1. CDR1 is KGHSH, CDR2 LQKENI, per germline. CDR3 size: 19 residues. The ends lost 1 base at V and 3 bases at J; junction bases unmatched: 12. CDR3 region: CASSPLGGTGGGLDTEAFF. The CDR3 bases are TGTGCCAGCTCACCACTTGGCGGGACAGGGGGCGGTTTGGACACTGAAGCTTTCTTT.